Each of the 20 T cell receptor beta chains below was sequenced from the same sample in a study of OX40 agonist ivuxolimab in advanced cancers. The repertoire was sequenced with immunoSEQ multiplex PCR; TCRdb's copy has only in-frame clones and lacks some. The sample holds 42,000 or so clones, more than 80% seen once. The source was CD4+ or CD8+ T cells sorted from blood, collected in a trial of the OX40 agonist ivuxolimab. Receptors originate from an adult with an advanced solid tumor such as melanoma, head and neck, liver or kidney cancer.

The genes are TRBV19 and TRBJ2-6; 7 positions match TRBD2. V dropped 5 bases and J dropped 0; count of bases not matched to a gene: 16. Germline V CDR1 and CDR2: LNHDA, SQIVND (reference sequence). The CDR3 consists of 20 residues. This CDR3 reads CASSSWESAGENSGANVLTF. DNA of the CDR3: TGTGCCAGTAGTTCTTGGGAAAGCGCGGGGGAAAACTCTGGGGCCAACGTCCTGACTTTC.

The genes are TRBV7-9 and TRBJ2-3, with TRBD1 matching 11 bases. J was trimmed by 0 bases and V by 7 bases; bases with no gene match: 12. The germline CDR1 and CDR2 sequences are SEHNR and FQNEAQ (reference sequence). CDR3 length: 18 amino acids. CDR3 residues: CASIRPGQGEVSTDTQYF. In nucleotides, the CDR3 is TGTGCCAGCATAAGACCGGGACAGGGGGAAGTAAGCACAGATACGCAGTATTTT.

This clone was detected once. J is TRBJ1-1 and V is TRBV27, with D perhaps matching TRBD1 (6 bases). Germline values: CDR1 MNHEY, CDR2 SMNVEV (reference sequence). Trimming left V 3 bases short and J 0 bases short, with 11 bases between. The CDR3 covers 15 residues. The CDR3 loop is CASSFLRQVNTEAFF. The DNA for the CDR3 is TGTGCCAGCAGTTTTCTCAGACAGGTGAACACTGAAGCTTTCTTT.

This chain connects TRBV11-3 to TRBJ2-7; 9 nucleotides agree with TRBD1. Germline values: CDR1 SGHNT, CDR2 YENEEA. The CDR3 is 15 amino acids. V was clipped by 6 bases and J by 3 bases; unmatched bases: 9. As DNA, the CDR3 is TGTGCCAGCAGTTCTTTGGACAGGGGCGGCTACGAGCAGTACTTC. It yields the protein CASSSLDRGGYEQYF.

The chain has TRBV9 and TRBJ2-5; 7 nucleotides match TRBD2. With 4 bases clipped from V and 3 bases from J, the junction kept 12 bases outside the gene matches. CDR3 length equals 16 residues. Germline CDR1 SGDLS, CDR2 YYNGEE. CDR3 in amino acids: CASSPLGRESEETQYF. In nucleotides, the CDR3 is TGTGCCAGCAGCCCCTTGGGGCGGGAGTCGGAAGAGACCCAGTACTTC. The full variable domain, in which reference TRBV9 and TRBJ2-5 provide the parts outside the CDR3, is DSGVTQTPKHLITATGQRVTLRCSPRSGDLSVYWYQQSLDQGLQFLIQYYNGEERAKGNILERFSAQQFPDLHSELNLSSLELGDSALYFCASSPLGRESEETQYFGPGTRLLVL.

This chain joins TRBV5-1 and TRBJ2-2; D is uncertain. CDR3 size: 11 residues. V lost 4 bases and J lost 6, with 4 bases in between. The germline gives CDR1 SGHRS, CDR2 YFSETQ. The CDR3 here is CASSAPGELFF. CDR3 in DNA: TGCGCCAGCAGCGCCCCCGGGGAGCTGTTTTTT. Based on the CDR3 plus reference TRBV5-1 and TRBJ2-2, the full variable domain is KAGVTQTPRYLIKTRGQQVTLSCSPISGHRSVSWYQQTPGQGLQFLFEYFSETQRNKGNFPGRFSGRQFSNSRSEMNVSTLELGDSALYLCASSAPGELFFGEGSRLTVL.

The chain is built from TRBV7-8 and TRBJ2-3, with 8 bases lining up with TRBD2. The germline V gene has CDR1 SGHVS and CDR2 FQNEAQ. The CDR3 length is 14 residues. The trim removed 4 bases at V and 3 bases at J, leaving 3 bases unmatched. CDR3 amino acids: CASSSGLGTDTQYF. CDR3 coding DNA: TGTGCCAGCAGCTCGGGACTAGGAACAGATACGCAGTATTTT. The full variable domain, with the rest looked up from reference TRBV7-8 and TRBJ2-3, is GAGVSQSPRYKVAKRGQDVALRCDPISGHVSLFWYQQALGQGPEFLTYFQNEAQLDKSGLPSDRFFAERPEGSVSTLKIQRTQQEDSAVYLCASSSGLGTDTQYFGPGTRLTVL.

The chain uses TRBV7-9 and TRBJ2-1, with 10 bases identical to TRBD2. CDR3 size: 17 residues. V lost 1 base and J lost 4; bases outside the gene matches: 7. From germline, CDR1 is SEHNR and CDR2 FQNEAQ (reference sequence). The CDR3, as DNA: TGTGCCAGCAGCTTAGTTCTAGCGGGAGCCTTGTACAATGAGCAGTTCTTC. Protein sequence: CASSLVLAGALYNEQFF.

This clone was detected once. This CDR3 is missing its conserved last phenylalanine or tryptophan, likely due to a read error. CDR3 sequence: CASSYGQGGHEQYL. The CDR3 DNA sequence: TGCGCCAGCAGCTACGGACAGGGAGGACACGAGCAGTACCTC. The rearrangement joins TRBV5-1 to TRBJ2-7; TRBD1 agrees at 8 bases. The V gene end was trimmed by 3 bases and the J gene end by 5 bases; junction bases not matched to a gene: 7. This CDR3 is 14 amino acids long. CDR1 SGHRS and CDR2 YFSETQ come from the germline V gene.

The chain couples TRBV7-9 to TRBJ2-7, with a weak D call TRBD2 (5 bases). Trimming removed 7 bases from V and 0 bases from J, with 16 bases in between. This CDR3 is 15 amino acids long. Germline V CDR1 and CDR2: SEHNR, FQNEAQ (reference sequence). The chain's CDR3 is CASNAPEGLSYEQYF. The CDR3 DNA reads as TGTGCCAGCAACGCCCCCGAGGGCCTCTCCTACGAGCAGTACTTC. The variable domain in full, with the rest retrieved from reference TRBV7-9 and TRBJ2-7, is DTGVSQNPRHKITKRGQNVTFRCDPISEHNRLYWYRQTLGQGPEFLTYFQNEAQLEKSRLLSDRFSAERPKGSFSTLEIQRTEQGDSAMYLCASNAPEGLSYEQYFGPGTRLTVT.

CDR3 region: CASSQDSGSQEQYF. Written as DNA, the CDR3 is TGCGCCAGCAGCCAAGATTCCGGGTCTCAGGAGCAGTACTTC. The rearrangement uses TRBV4-1 and TRBJ2-7; no reliable D call. CDR1 MGHRA and CDR2 YSYEKL come from the germline V gene. This CDR3 is built from 14 residues. The V end lost 0 bases, the J end lost 7 bases, and 13 bases lay between the germline ends.

The J gene is TRBJ2-7, the V gene TRBV7-9, with 8 bases fitting TRBD1. The length of the CDR3 is 12 residues. Germline V gives CDR1 SEHNR, CDR2 FQNEAQ (reference sequence). The ends lost 3 bases at V and 7 bases at J; junction bases unmatched: 2. CDR3 residues: CASSLDRVEQYF. The CDR3 DNA is TGTGCCAGCAGCTTGGACAGGGTTGAGCAGTACTTC.

This clone has only a few counts. CDR3 residues: CATSRTGHYGYTF. In DNA form, the CDR3 reads TGTGCCACCAGCAGAACAGGGCACTATGGCTACACCTTC. The V and J genes are TRBV15 and TRBJ1-2, with D maybe TRBD1 (6 bases). The CDR3 loop spans 13 amino acids. V lost 2 bases, J lost 3 bases, and 7 bases lay in between. Germline V lookup: CDR1 LNHNV, CDR2 YYDKDF (reference sequence).

The chain couples TRBV4-1 to TRBJ1-5, with TRBD1 as a possible D gene (6 bases). The germline V gene has CDR1 MGHRA and CDR2 YSYEKL. The CDR3 consists of 16 residues. V dropped 3 bases and J dropped 2 bases, with 14 bases sitting between them. DNA of the CDR3: TGCGCCAGCAGCCAGAGCGGGACATTCGGCAATCAGCCCCAGCATTTT. It translates to CASSQSGTFGNQPQHF.

V and J are TRBV5-5 and TRBJ2-2, with TRBD1 matching 8 bases. The germline CDR1 and CDR2 sequences are SGHKS and YYEKEE (reference sequence). This CDR3 is built from 13 residues. J gave up 7 bases and V 7 bases, and 6 bases lay outside the gene matches. The CDR3 DNA sequence: TGTGCCAGCCTTCGACAGGGGAACGGGGAGCTGTTTTTT. It translates to CASLRQGNGELFF.

The rearrangement links TRBV7-6 to TRBJ2-7; D is possibly TRBD1 or TRBD2 (6 bases each). The V and J ends lost 4 bases and 0 bases respectively, with 13 bases between them. Germline V gene lookup returns CDR1 SGHVS and CDR2 FNYEAQ. The CDR3 totals 15 residues. CDR3 residues: CASSSRGRISYEQYF. The CDR3 coding sequence is TGTGCCAGCAGCTCCCGGGGGCGTATCTCCTACGAGCAGTACTTC.

J is TRBJ2-2 and V is TRBV28; 9 bases match TRBD2. V shed 3 bases, J shed 0 bases, and the junction held 5 bases outside the gene matches. Germline assignment: CDR1 MDHEN and CDR2 SYDVKM. The CDR3 covers 17 residues. The CDR3 is CASSFRLAESNTGELFF. DNA for the CDR3: TGTGCCAGCAGTTTTAGACTAGCGGAATCGAACACCGGGGAGCTGTTTTTT.

J is TRBJ2-5 and V is TRBV5-6, with D perhaps matching TRBD1 (6 bases). V dropped 4 bases and J dropped 5 bases, with 12 bases sitting between them. The length of the CDR3 is 13 residues. Germline V gene lookup returns CDR1 SGHDT and CDR2 YYEEEE. As DNA, the CDR3 is TGTGCCAGCAGCGCAACAGGGTGGGAGACCCAGTACTTC. It specifies CASSATGWETQYF.

V is TRBV29-1 and J is TRBJ1-2; 9 bases are a match to TRBD1. The J segment lost 2 bases and the V segment lost 5 bases, leaving 15 bases of the junction unmatched. The length of the CDR3 is 17 residues. Germline values: CDR1 SQVTM, CDR2 ANQGSEA. The CDR3 protein is CSVPIGDREWGNYGYTF. CDR3 DNA: TGCAGCGTTCCCATAGGGGACAGGGAGTGGGGGAACTATGGCTACACCTTC.

This clone was detected once. The genes are TRBV25-1 and TRBJ1-3; perhaps TRBD1 as D (5 bases). From germline, CDR1 is MGHDK and CDR2 SYGVNS. The germline V and J ends were trimmed by 1 base and 1 base, with 14 bases remaining between them. The CDR3 runs to 17 residues. The CDR3 DNA follows: TGTGCCAGCAGTGAATTTGCGGGGGATCGGTCTGGAAACACCATATATTTT. This codes for CASSEFAGDRSGNTIYF.